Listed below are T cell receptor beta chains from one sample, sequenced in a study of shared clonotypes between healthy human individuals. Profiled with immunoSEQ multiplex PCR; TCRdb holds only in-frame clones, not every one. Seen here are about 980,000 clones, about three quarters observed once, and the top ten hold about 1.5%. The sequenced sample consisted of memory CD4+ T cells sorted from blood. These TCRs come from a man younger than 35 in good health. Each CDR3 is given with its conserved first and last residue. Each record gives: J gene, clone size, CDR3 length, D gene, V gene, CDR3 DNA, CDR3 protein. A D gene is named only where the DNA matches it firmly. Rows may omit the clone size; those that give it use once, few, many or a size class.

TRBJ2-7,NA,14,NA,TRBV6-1,TGTGCCAGCAGACGGGACCGAGATTCCTACGAGCAGTACTTC,CASRRDRDSYEQYF
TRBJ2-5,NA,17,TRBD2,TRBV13,TGTGCCAGCAGCCCGCGACTAGCGGGAGCCCGGGAAGAGACCCAGTACTTC,CASSPRLAGAREETQYF
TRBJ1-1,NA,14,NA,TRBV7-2,TGTGCCAGCAGCTTAGGCAGGGTCGGGGCTGAAGCTTTCTTT,CASSLGRVGAEAFF
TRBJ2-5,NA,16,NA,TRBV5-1,TGCGCCAGCAGCTTGATGAGCCGGGGAAGAGAAGAGACCCAGTACTTC,CASSLMSRGREETQYF
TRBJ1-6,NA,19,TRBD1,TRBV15,TGTGCCACCAGCAGAGGCCGGACAGGGTTGAGCTCCTATAATTCACCCCTCCACTTT,CATSRGRTGLSSYNSPLHF
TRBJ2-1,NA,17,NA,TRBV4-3,TGCGCCAGCAGCCAAGAGGAGAGGGGGAGCTCCTACAATGAGCAGTTCTTC,CASSQEERGSSYNEQFF
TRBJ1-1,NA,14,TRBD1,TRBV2,TGTGCCAGCAGTGGGGACGAAGGGGGCTCTGAAGCTTTCTTT,CASSGDEGGSEAFF
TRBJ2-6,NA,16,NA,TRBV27,TGTGCCAGCAGTGGAATAAGAAGCTCTGGGGCCAACGTCCTGACTTTC,CASSGIRSSGANVLTF
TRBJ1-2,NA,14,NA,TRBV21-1,TGTGCCAGCAGCAAAGAGGAAGGGAAAAATGGCTACACCTTC,CASSKEEGKNGYTF
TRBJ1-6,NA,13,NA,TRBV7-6,TGTGCCAGCAGCTTAGGACTGGGGGGGGCCCTCCACTTT,CASSLGLGGALHF
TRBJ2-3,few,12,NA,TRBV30,TGTGCCTGGAGTCCCTTCACAGATACGCAGTATTTT,CAWSPFTDTQYF
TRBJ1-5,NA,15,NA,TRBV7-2,TGTGCCAGCAGCTTGGGGGGAGGGGGCAATCAGCCCCAGCATTTT,CASSLGGGGNQPQHF
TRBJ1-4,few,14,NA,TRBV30,TGTGCCTGGAGTTTCAGGGCAACTAATGAAAAACTGTTTTTT,CAWSFRATNEKLFF
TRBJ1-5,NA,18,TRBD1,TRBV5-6,TGTGCCAGCAGCTTCCGGACAGGGGGCGCCGTTAGCAATCAGCCCCAGCATTTT,CASSFRTGGAVSNQPQHF
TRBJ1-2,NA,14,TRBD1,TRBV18,TGTGCCAGCTCACCAAGGACAGGCACCTATGGCTACACCTTC,CASSPRTGTYGYTF
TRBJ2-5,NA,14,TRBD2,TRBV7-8,TGTGCCAGCAGCGACCGCGGGGGTGTGGAGACCCAGTACTTC,CASSDRGGVETQYF
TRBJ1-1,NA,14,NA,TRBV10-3,TGTGCCATCAGTGGTGGGGGGTTGAACACTGAAGCTTTCTTT,CAISGGGLNTEAFF
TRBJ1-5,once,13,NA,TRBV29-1,TGCAGCGCCGCCCTTGGGGGCAATCAGCCCCAGCATTTT,CSAALGGNQPQHF
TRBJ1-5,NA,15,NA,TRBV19,TGTGCCAGTAGTATGGGCGGGCGAAGCAATCAGCCCCAGCATTTT,CASSMGGRSNQPQHF
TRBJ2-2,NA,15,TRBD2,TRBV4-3,TGCGCCAGCAGCACCGAGGGACTATACACCGGGGAGCTGTTTTTT,CASSTEGLYTGELFF
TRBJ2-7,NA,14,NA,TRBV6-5,TGTGCCAGCAGCCAACCGGGAAGGGACCACGAGCAGTACTTC,CASSQPGRDHEQYF
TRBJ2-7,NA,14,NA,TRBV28,TGTGCCAGCAGTTTATCACAGCTTGTGGGGGAGCAGTACTTC,CASSLSQLVGEQYF
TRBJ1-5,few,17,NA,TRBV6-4,TGTGCCAGCAGTGACTCGTCCACCACGGGGGCTCGACAGCCCCAGCATTTT,CASSDSSTTGARQPQHF
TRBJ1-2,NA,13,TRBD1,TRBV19,TGTGCCAGTAGTGCGGGACAGAGGGACGGCTACACCTTC,CASSAGQRDGYTF
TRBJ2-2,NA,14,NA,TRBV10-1,TGCGCCAGCAGTGAGCTGGAACGCACCGGGGAGCTGTTTTTT,CASSELERTGELFF
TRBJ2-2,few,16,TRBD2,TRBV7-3,TGTGCCAGCAGCTTATATTCGGGAGGGAACACCGGGGAGCTGTTTTTT,CASSLYSGGNTGELFF
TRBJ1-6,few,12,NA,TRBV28,TGTGCCAGCCAGGGGACGAATTCACCCCTCCACTTT,CASQGTNSPLHF
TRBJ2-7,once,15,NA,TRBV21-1,TGTGCCAGCAGCAAACCCACTAGTCTCTCCTACGAGCAGTACTTC,CASSKPTSLSYEQYF
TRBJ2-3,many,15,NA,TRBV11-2,TGTGCCAGCGAGCCGGGCCGAGGAACCACAGATACGCAGTATTTT,CASEPGRGTTDTQYF
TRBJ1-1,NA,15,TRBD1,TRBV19,TGTGCCAGTAGTCCCTGGACAGGGTCGAAGACTGAAGCTTTCTTT,CASSPWTGSKTEAFF
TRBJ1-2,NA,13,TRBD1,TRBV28,TGTGCCAGCAGTTTACTTGGACAGGGCGGCTACACCTTC,CASSLLGQGGYTF
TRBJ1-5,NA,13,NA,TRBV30,TGTGCCTGGAACAGGGAGTCCAATCAGCCCCAGCATTTT,CAWNRESNQPQHF
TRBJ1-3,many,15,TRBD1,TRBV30,TGTGCCTGGACCCGGGACAGCCACTCTGGAAACACCATATATTTT,CAWTRDSHSGNTIYF
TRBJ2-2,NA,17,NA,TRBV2,TGTGCCAGCAGTGAAGCGCTCCAGGGGACCCTCGGCGGGGAGCTGTTTTTT,CASSEALQGTLGGELFF
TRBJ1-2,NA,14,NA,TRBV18,TGTGCCAGCTATTCTGGCGGCAGGGCCTATGGCTACACCTTC,CASYSGGRAYGYTF
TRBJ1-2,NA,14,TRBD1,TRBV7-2,TGTGCCAGCAGCCCTGGACAGGGCGGGTATGGCTACACCTTC,CASSPGQGGYGYTF
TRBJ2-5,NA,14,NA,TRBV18,TGTGCCAGCTCACCGCTGGGCAGCCAAGAGACCCAGTACTTC,CASSPLGSQETQYF
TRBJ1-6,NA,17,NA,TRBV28,TGTGCCAGCAGTTCCCCGGACAGAGGACCCTATAATTCACCCCTCCACTTT,CASSSPDRGPYNSPLHF
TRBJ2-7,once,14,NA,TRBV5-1,TGCGCCAGCAGCTCGAGGGGGCGGGACTACGAGCAGTACTTC,CASSSRGRDYEQYF
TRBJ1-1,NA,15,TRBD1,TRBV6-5,TGTGCCAGCAGTTACGGGATTTACAGGGGGACTGAAGCTTTCTTT,CASSYGIYRGTEAFF
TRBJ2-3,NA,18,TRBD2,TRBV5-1,TGCGCCAGCAGCTTGGGGGCCGGGACTAGCGGGAGGACAGATACGCAGTATTTT,CASSLGAGTSGRTDTQYF
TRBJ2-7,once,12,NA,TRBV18,TGTGCCAGCTCACCTACAGAATACGAGCAGTACTTC,CASSPTEYEQYF
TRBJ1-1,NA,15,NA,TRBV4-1,TGCGCCAGCCGGCTCCGGCTGGATTCCCGCACTGAAGCTTTCTTT,CASRLRLDSRTEAFF
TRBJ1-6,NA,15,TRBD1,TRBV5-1,TGCGCCAGCAGGGAACCGGGACAGTATAATTCACCCCTCCACTTT,CASREPGQYNSPLHF
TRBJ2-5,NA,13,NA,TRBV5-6,TGTGCCAGCAGCCGAGGGGAATTGGAGACCCAGTACTTC,CASSRGELETQYF
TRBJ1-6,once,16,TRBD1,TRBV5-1,TGCGCCAGCAGCTCAGGGACAGGGGACCATAATTCACCCCTCCACTTT,CASSSGTGDHNSPLHF
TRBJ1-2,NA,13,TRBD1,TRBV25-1,TGTGCCAGCATTAAAGAGGGGGCGAATGGCTACACCTTC,CASIKEGANGYTF
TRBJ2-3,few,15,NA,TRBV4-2,TGTGCCAGCAGCCAAGAATTCGAGACAGCAGATACGCAGTATTTT,CASSQEFETADTQYF
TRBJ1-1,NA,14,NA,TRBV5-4,TGTGCCAGCAGCTCCCGCGGGGGGGTTGCTGAAGCTTTCTTT,CASSSRGGVAEAFF
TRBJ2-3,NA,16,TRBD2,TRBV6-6,TGTGCCAGCAGTTACTCCCACCGGGAGGGCACAGATACGCAGTATTTT,CASSYSHREGTDTQYF
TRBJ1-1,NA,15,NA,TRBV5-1,TGCGCCAGCAGCTTGGCCCTAACAGTGAACACTGAAGCTTTCTTT,CASSLALTVNTEAFF
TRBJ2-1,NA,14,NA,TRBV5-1,TGCGCCAGCAGCCCCTTGCGGGGTGTGGATGAGCAGTTCTTC,CASSPLRGVDEQFF
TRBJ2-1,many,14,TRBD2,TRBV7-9,TGTGCCAGCAGCATAGCCGGGACTAGGGGAGAGCAGTTCTTC,CASSIAGTRGEQFF
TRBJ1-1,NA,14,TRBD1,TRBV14,TGTGCCAGCAGCCGTTGGTCAGGGGGCACTGAAGCTTTCTTT,CASSRWSGGTEAFF
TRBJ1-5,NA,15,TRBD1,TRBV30,TGTGCCTGGAGTGTCATGACAGGGGTTAGTCAGCCCCAGCATTTT,CAWSVMTGVSQPQHF
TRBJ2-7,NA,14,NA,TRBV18,TGTGCCAGCTCACCACCCGGGACGGTTTACGAGCAGTACTTC,CASSPPGTVYEQYF
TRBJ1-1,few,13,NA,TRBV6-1,TGTGCCAGCAGCCTTACAGGGAGCACTGAAGCTTTCTTT,CASSLTGSTEAFF
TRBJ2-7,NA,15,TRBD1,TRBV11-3,TGTGCCAGCAGCCCCGGACAGGCCAGCTCCTACGAGCAGTACTTC,CASSPGQASSYEQYF
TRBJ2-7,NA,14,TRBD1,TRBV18,TGTGCCAGCTCACCAAGGACAGGCTCCTACGAGCAGTACTTC,CASSPRTGSYEQYF